This note documents a single T cell receptor beta chain sequence. Original methodology: The assay estimated nucleated cells by amplifying reference gene primers. TCRdb's table, derived via immunoSEQ multiplex PCR, lists solely in-frame clones and lacks some. V and J calls and clone size are as listed in that table; D and trimming were resolved from the DNA. The profile shows about 180,000 clones, roughly 86% of them singletons. These data belong to a study of blood T cell repertoires in COVID-19. About the research overall: PBMCs, B-cell-depleted T cells, or T cells were the source of the cDNA or gDNA that made up the material.

The CDR3 is made up of 18 amino acids. CDR1 is MDHEN, CDR2 SYDVKM, per germline. V shed 5 bases, J shed 12 bases, and the junction held 23 bases outside the gene matches. The specimen was PBMCs or T cells enriched from blood (not recorded which). V is TRBV28 and J is TRBJ2-1, with 9 bases identical to TRBD1. This clonotype was sampled from a woman younger than 45 who had recovered from COVID-19. The DNA for the CDR3 is TGTGCCAGCAGTCCACCACACGCCGGGACAGGGATCAATGAAGGGCAGTTCTTC. Translating gives CASSPPHAGTGINEGQFF.